The 6 T cell receptor beta chains listed next were all sequenced from one sample in a study of identical twins. Via MiXCR, TCRdb re-called the 5' RACE reads, giving one row per CDR3 protein. The sample holds about 550,000 distinct CDR3 sequences; around 24% are singletons and the top ten take about 0.48%. The sample also formed part of further work on yellow fever vaccine responses in identical twins.

Sequencing was carried out using CD4+ T cells sorted from blood. The receptors derive from a woman between 18 and 30 years old in good health.

This clonotype was detected a few times. V usage is TRBV5-1 and J usage is TRBJ1-1; perhaps TRBD1 as D (6 bases). The CDR3 runs 14 residues. V was shortened by 5 bases and J by 4 bases, with 15 bases between the two germline ends. CDR1 SGHRS and CDR2 YFSETQ come from the germline V gene. The chain's CDR3 is CASRKQQGSTEAFF. The CDR3 region has the DNA TGCGCCAGCAGAAAACAACAGGGCAGCACTGAAGCTTTCTTT.

The sample holds a few counts of this clonotype. V gene TRBV5-1 combines with J gene TRBJ2-3; 9 positions agree with TRBD2. The germline V gene encodes CDR1 SGHRS and CDR2 YFSETQ. The CDR3 totals 17 residues. Losses at the gene ends were 0 bases for V and 1 base for J; bases not matched to a gene: 6. The CDR3 spells CASSLATAGGGTDTQYF. The CDR3 DNA is TGCGCCAGCAGCTTGGCAACGGCGGGAGGGGGCACAGATACGCAGTATTTT.

The chain carries TRBV5-1 and TRBJ1-4; D gene unclear. Germline CDR1 SGHRS, CDR2 YFSETQ. V was trimmed by 0 bases and J by 8 bases, leaving 17 bases between them. CDR3 size: 16 residues. CDR3 coding DNA: TGCGCCAGCAGCTTGGACACCGCTCGGGGAAAAGAAAAACTGTTTTTT. It translates to CASSLDTARGKEKLFF.

The gene calls are TRBV5-1 and TRBJ1-3; D is unresolved. The length of the CDR3 is 16 residues. Germline loops: CDR1 SGHRS, CDR2 YFSETQ. V dropped 4 bases and J dropped 0 bases, with 14 bases sitting between them. The CDR3 is CASSLSDGRSGNTIYF. CDR3 bases: TGCGCCAGCAGCCTTTCCGACGGACGCTCTGGAAACACCATATATTTT. The full variable domain, rest sourced from reference TRBV5-1 and TRBJ1-3, is KAGVTQTPRYLIKTRGQQVTLSCSPISGHRSVSWYQQTPGQGLQFLFEYFSETQRNKGNFPGRFSGRQFSNSRSEMNVSTLELGDSALYLCASSLSDGRSGNTIYFGEGSWLTVV.

This sequence joins TRBV19 and TRBJ2-1; D gene ambiguous. CDR3 length: 15 amino acids. V gave up 3 bases and J gave up 6 bases, with 15 bases separating them. In germline, CDR1 is LNHDA, CDR2 SQIVND (reference sequence). Written as DNA, the CDR3 is TGTGCCAGTAGTATGAGAGTGGTAGTGGGCAATGAGCAGTTCTTC. This gives the protein CASSMRVVVGNEQFF. Combining the CDR3 with reference TRBV19 and TRBJ2-1 gives the whole variable domain DGGITQSPKYLFRKEGQNVTLSCEQNLNHDAMYWYRQDPGQGLRLIYYSQIVNDFQKGDIAEGYSVSREKKESFPLTVTSAQKNPTAFYLCASSMRVVVGNEQFFGPGTRLTVL.

A remark on this clonotype: This is likely a read error, given that the CDR3 carries no conserved phenylalanine or tryptophan at its end. Because the CDR3's place on the DNA is in doubt, the DNA is left out and the CDR3 is given as listed by TCRdb. This rearrangement joins TRBV6-1 to TRBJ2-1; no DNA check was done on the table's D call, TRBD2. Germline loops: CDR1 MNHNS, CDR2 SASEGT. The CDR3 has 14 amino acids, counting both end residues. CDR3 loop: CASSEAGTSGRMGL.